This TCR beta chain was recovered during a study of CD8+CD57+ T cells in acquired aplastic anemia. Study summary: Sorting CD4+ and CD8+ cells gave DNA averaging 3.2 ug.

According to the study, genomic DNA was the template for TCR beta VDJ and CDR3 profiling. Each CDR3 protein is one row after TCRdb ran MiXCR on the reads. Found here are hundreds of thousands of distinct CDR3 sequences, about a third of them singletons; the top ten hold roughly 0.8%. This clonotype was seen more than once but under ten times. What it recognizes is unknown. Study results and limitations: Fewer than 30 CD8+ CDR3 sequences were shared between patients and controls.

Patients chosen for sequencing had shown CD8+CD57+ cell expansion by flow cytometry. The patients all had a severe acquired aplastic anemia diagnosis. Blood was sampled before the patients had received any therapy. The sample comprised sorted CD4+, CD8+, or CD8+CD57+ T cells (not recorded which) from PBMCs. The clonotype originates from a human donor with aplastic anemia.

The CDR3 here is CASSILGTSNYGYTF. The DNA of the CDR3 is TGTGCCAGCAGTATCCTCGGGACGTCCAACTATGGCTACACCTTC. The rearrangement links TRBV9 to TRBJ1-2, with a weak D call TRBD1 (5 bases). The ends were cut back, 5 bases at V and 2 bases at J, with 16 bases in the middle. CDR1 is SGDLS, CDR2 YYNGEE, per germline. The CDR3 contains 15 residues. The full variable domain, completed using reference TRBV9 and TRBJ1-2, is DSGVTQTPKHLITATGQRVTLRCSPRSGDLSVYWYQQSLDQGLQFLIQYYNGEERAKGNILERFSAQQFPDLHSELNLSSLELGDSALYFCASSILGTSNYGYTFGSGTRLTVV.